One sample yielded the 7 T cell receptor beta chains listed below, sequenced in a study of T cells in Graves' hyperthyroidism and ophthalmopathy. TCR beta CDR3 regions were amplified from RNA. Primed by the HTBI set, a first-round RT-PCR was run on the TCR CDR3. TCRdb reanalysed the multiplex PCR reads using MiXCR and keeps one entry per CDR3 protein. The sample has over 400,000 distinct CDR3 sequences, 22% seen once; the top ten hold about 53%. Material for sequencing was blood. The receptors come from a woman aged 70-85 years with Graves' ophthalmopathy.

Only a few counts were recorded for this clonotype. The chain combines TRBV20-1 with TRBJ2-7, with 8 bases fitting TRBD1. Unmatched junction bases numbered 11, after V lost 4 bases and J lost 6 bases. In germline, CDR1 is DFQATT, CDR2 SNEGSKA (reference sequence). CDR3 length: 14 residues. CDR3 DNA sequence: TGCAGTGCTACCGCGCCCGGACAGGGCTTCGAGCAGTACTTC. As protein: CSATAPGQGFEQYF.

The chain carries TRBV5-1 and TRBJ2-1; tentatively, D is TRBD2 (6 bases). V gave up 5 bases and J gave up 9 bases, with 18 bases separating them. The CDR3 is 14 residues long. CDR1 is SGHRS and CDR2 is YFSETQ in the germline V gene. In DNA form, the CDR3 reads TGCGCCAGCAGGTACTCCCCGGGGGTCGTTGAGCAGTTCTTC. Translated: CASRYSPGVVEQFF.

This chain connects TRBV13 to TRBJ2-5; unclear D gene. The CDR3 is 14 residues long. Per germline, CDR1 PRHDT and CDR2 FYEKMQ (reference sequence). The germline V and J ends were trimmed by 4 bases and 5 bases, with 14 bases remaining between them. In nucleotides, the CDR3 is TGTGCCAGCAGCTCCCGGGCGAGTCGGGAGACCCAGTACTTC. Translation: CASSSRASRETQYF.

This clonotype has more than one count but fewer than ten. The chain combines TRBV30 with TRBJ2-7; 9 nucleotides agree with TRBD1. The CDR3 is 13 amino acids. V shed 4 bases, J shed 3 bases, and the junction held 4 bases outside the gene matches. Germline V CDR1 and CDR2: GTSNPN, SVGIG (reference sequence). The CDR3 DNA reads TGTGCCTGGACAACAGGGGGCTTCTACGAGCAGTACTTC. Its protein is CAWTTGGFYEQYF.

This clonotype came up many times. The V gene is TRBV12-3 or TRBV12-4, the J gene TRBJ1-2; perhaps TRBD1 as D (5 bases). The germline V and J ends were trimmed by 4 bases and 4 bases, with 13 bases remaining between them. There are 14 residues in the CDR3. The CDR3 here is CASSSKATAYGYTF. The DNA of the CDR3 is TGTGCCAGCAGTTCCAAAGCGACAGCCTATGGCTACACCTTC.

In its sample, this clonotype was seen a few times. The chain couples TRBV6-1 to TRBJ1-2, with 9 bases fitting TRBD1. Trimming at V came to 3 bases and at J to 5 bases, leaving 10 bases not matched to a gene. The CDR3 is 16 residues long. Germline assignment: CDR1 MNHNS and CDR2 SASEGT. CDR3 in amino acids: CASSDISGQGVYGYTF. The DNA of the CDR3 is TGTGCCAGCAGTGATATCTCGGGACAGGGTGTGTATGGCTACACCTTC.

This chain links TRBV29-1 with TRBJ2-7, with D unresolved. This CDR3 is 13 amino acids long. Per the germline V gene, CDR1 is SQVTM and CDR2 is ANQGSEA. Deletions cut 6 bases from V and 4 bases from J, with 16 bases between. CDR3 region: CSVSVDPRYEQYF. Here the CDR3 DNA reads TGCAGCGTGTCAGTTGACCCCAGATACGAGCAGTACTTC.